The 26 T cell receptor beta chains reported below all come from one sample, sequenced in a study of OX40 agonist ivuxolimab in advanced cancers. Libraries were prepared by immunoSEQ multiplex PCR; TCRdb keeps only in-frame clonotypes and omits some of them. The sample lists approximately 100,000 clones; approximately 84% were seen once. The sequencing used CD4+ or CD8+ T cells sorted from blood, collected in a trial of the OX40 agonist ivuxolimab. The receptors were gathered from an adult with an advanced solid tumor such as melanoma, head and neck, liver or kidney cancer.

A word on this clone: Other DNA sequences within the sample encode an identical CDR3. The chain employs TRBV19 and TRBJ1-1, with 9 bases aligning to TRBD1. Germline loops: CDR1 LNHDA, CDR2 SQIVND (reference sequence). With 1 base clipped from V and 4 bases from J, the junction kept 1 base outside the gene matches. This CDR3 is 14 amino acids long. In nucleotides, the CDR3 is TGTGCCAGTAGTATAGGACAGGGGGGCACTGAAGCTTTCTTT. This sequence encodes CASSIGQGGTEAFF.

This chain links TRBV5-1 with TRBJ2-7; no clear D gene. Trimming stripped 1 base from V and 5 bases from J, with 7 bases between. Germline CDR1 and CDR2: SGHRS and YFSETQ. The CDR3 length is 12 residues. DNA of the CDR3: TGCGCCAGCAGCTTGAGGTTTGACGAGCAGTACTTC. This codes for CASSLRFDEQYF. The entire variable domain, with the rest obtained from reference TRBV5-1 and TRBJ2-7, is as follows: KAGVTQTPRYLIKTRGQQVTLSCSPISGHRSVSWYQQTPGQGLQFLFEYFSETQRNKGNFPGRFSGRQFSNSRSEMNVSTLELGDSALYLCASSLRFDEQYFGPGTRLTVT.

Only one count was recorded for this clone. The chain has TRBV27 and TRBJ2-4; D gene ambiguous. CDR1 and CDR2 from the germline V gene are MNHEY and SMNVEV (reference sequence). The CDR3 spans 15 residues. The V end lost 2 bases, the J end lost 0 bases, and 8 bases lay between the germline ends. The CDR3 protein is CASSLGILAKNIQYF. The CDR3 nucleotides read TGTGCCAGCAGTTTAGGAATTCTAGCCAAAAACATTCAGTACTTC.

V and J are TRBV28 and TRBJ2-7; 8 bases fit TRBD1. The CDR3 totals 17 residues. Germline CDR1 MDHEN, CDR2 SYDVKM. V lost 6 bases, J lost 0 bases, and 13 bases stayed unmatched. Here the CDR3 reads CASRLDREPRSSYEQYF. The CDR3 DNA reads as TGTGCCAGCAGACTGGACAGGGAACCTCGTAGCTCCTACGAGCAGTACTTC.

The V call is TRBV6-4, the J call TRBJ2-2; 10 positions match TRBD2. V lost 4 bases to trimming and J lost 0 bases; unmatched junction nucleotides: 5. The CDR3 totals 17 residues. Germline values: CDR1 MRHNA, CDR2 SNTAGT. CDR3 amino acids: CASSGASGGPNTGELFF. CDR3 coding DNA: TGTGCCAGCAGTGGAGCTAGCGGGGGCCCGAACACCGGGGAGCTGTTTTTT.

This clone was counted only a few times. The chain couples TRBV4-1 to TRBJ2-2; perhaps TRBD2 as D (7 bases). Germline V CDR1 and CDR2: MGHRA, YSYEKL. V lost 3 bases and J lost 4, with 21 bases in between. The CDR3 runs 18 residues. The CDR3 protein is CASSHSEGRGRSTGELFF. CDR3 DNA: TGCGCCAGCAGCCATAGTGAGGGGCGGGGGCGGTCCACCGGGGAGCTGTTTTTT.

The V gene is TRBV19, the J gene TRBJ1-2; no clear D gene. This CDR3 contains 15 residues. CDR1 and CDR2 from the germline V gene are LNHDA and SQIVND (reference sequence). Trimming stripped 7 bases from V and 3 bases from J, with 18 bases between. The CDR3 is CASKLGLSEHYGYTF. Written as DNA, the CDR3 is TGTGCCAGTAAGCTGGGCCTCTCGGAGCACTATGGCTACACCTTC.

The J gene is TRBJ1-2, the V gene TRBV5-6; the match to TRBD1 covers 7 bases. Germline V gene lookup returns CDR1 SGHDT and CDR2 YYEEEE. CDR3 length: 15 amino acids. The trim removed 4 bases at V and 0 bases at J, leaving 6 bases unmatched. In DNA form, the CDR3 reads TGTGCCAGCAGCCCAGGGGACAGACCTAACTATGGCTACACCTTC. This gives the protein CASSPGDRPNYGYTF. The full variable domain, completed using reference TRBV5-6 and TRBJ1-2, is DAGVTQSPTHLIKTRGQQVTLRCSPKSGHDTVSWYQQALGQGPQFIFQYYEEEERQRGNFPDRFSGHQFPNYSSELNVNALLLGDSALYLCASSPGDRPNYGYTFGSGTRLTVV.

The chain joins TRBV9 to TRBJ2-7; D call uncertain. Germline V CDR1 and CDR2: SGDLS, YYNGEE. V was pared by 0 bases and J by 5 bases, with 12 bases between. The CDR3 covers 14 residues. DNA of the CDR3: TGTGCCAGCAGCGTAGTGGCAGGTACCCACGAGCAGTACTTC. Protein sequence: CASSVVAGTHEQYF.

V and J are TRBV4-3 and TRBJ1-1; D is uncertain. V was clipped by 0 bases and J by 4 bases, with 12 bases between them. Germline values: CDR1 LGHNA, CDR2 YSLEER. The CDR3 length is 15 residues. The CDR3 DNA reads as TGCGCCAGCAGCCAAGACTCGGCTGGGATCACTGAAGCTTTCTTT. It encodes CASSQDSAGITEAFF.

The CDR3 here is CASSAIGTGDLSAEAFF. The CDR3 region has the DNA TGTGCCAGCAGTGCGATCGGGACAGGGGATCTGAGCGCTGAAGCTTTCTTT. This sequence joins TRBV7-9 and TRBJ1-1; 10 nucleotides line up with TRBD1. The CDR3 runs 17 residues. CDR1 is SEHNR, CDR2 FQNEAQ, per germline (reference sequence). Trimming took 6 bases from V and 6 from J; bases not matched to a gene: 16.

The chain links TRBV6-6 to TRBJ2-2; no clear D. V was shortened by 2 bases and J by 1 base, with 5 bases between the two germline ends. Looked up from germline, CDR1 is MNHNY and CDR2 is SVGAGI (reference sequence). The CDR3 length is 14 residues. The CDR3 DNA is TGTGCCAGCAGTTACGGCGGGAACACCGGGGAGCTGTTTTTT. Its protein is CASSYGGNTGELFF.

This clone was seen a handful of times. V is TRBV18 and J is TRBJ1-1, with D possibly being TRBD1 (5 bases). The CDR3 contains 15 residues. Germline V gene lookup returns CDR1 KGHSH and CDR2 LQKENI. Trimming left V 3 bases short and J 5 bases short, with 16 bases between. The CDR3 loop reads CASSPLRGLDTEAFF. The CDR3, as DNA: TGTGCCAGCTCACCCCTAAGGGGTCTGGATACTGAAGCTTTCTTT. The whole variable domain, filled in from reference TRBV18 and TRBJ1-1, reads NAGVMQNPRHLVRRRGQEARLRCSPMKGHSHVYWYRQLPEEGLKFMVYLQKENIIDESGMPKERFSAEFPKEGPSILRIQQVVRGDSAAYFCASSPLRGLDTEAFFGQGTRLTVV.

The rearrangement uses TRBV5-4 and TRBJ1-1; TRBD1 agrees at 9 bases. CDR1 is SGHNT and CDR2 is YYREEE in the germline V gene (reference sequence). The CDR3 is 15 residues long. Germline trimming cut 1 base from V and 1 base from J; bases unmatched to any gene: 2. Here the CDR3 DNA reads TGTGCCAGCAGCTTGATGACAGGGGGGAACACTGAAGCTTTCTTT. Amino acids: CASSLMTGGNTEAFF. The full variable domain, in which reference TRBV5-4 and TRBJ1-1 provide the parts outside the CDR3, is ETGVTQSPTHLIKTRGQQVTLRCSSQSGHNTVSWYQQALGQGPQFIFQYYREEENGRGNFPPRFSGLQFPNYSSELNVNALELDDSALYLCASSLMTGGNTEAFFGQGTRLTVV.

The chain couples TRBV6-6 to TRBJ2-3; 12 bases match TRBD2. Germline V gives CDR1 MNHNY, CDR2 SVGAGI (reference sequence). This CDR3 is built from 16 residues. J gave up 1 base and V 6 bases, and 5 bases lay outside the gene matches. In DNA form, the CDR3 reads TGTGCCAGCAGCTTGACTAGCGGGAGTGGCACAGATACGCAGTATTTT. Protein: CASSLTSGSGTDTQYF.

The chain has TRBV10-3 and TRBJ1-1; D is uncertain. Germline CDR1 is ENHRY and CDR2 is SYGVKD. Trimming stripped 6 bases from V and 5 bases from J, with 10 bases between. The CDR3 totals 12 residues. For the CDR3, the DNA is TGTGCCATCAGAGGCTTCACGACTGAAGCTTTCTTT. This sequence encodes CAIRGFTTEAFF.

Only one count was recorded for this clone. The rearrangement links TRBV4-2 to TRBJ2-7, with 10 positions matching TRBD2. The CDR3 extends over 16 amino acids. J lost 3 bases, V lost 0 bases, and 5 bases had no gene match. From germline, CDR1 is LGHNA and CDR2 YNFKEQ. DNA for the CDR3: TGTGCCAGCAGCCAAGAAAAGACTAGCGGGTACTACGAGCAGTACTTC. It translates to CASSQEKTSGYYEQYF.

This sequence joins TRBV10-3 and TRBJ2-7; 7 bases are a match to TRBD2. Germline values: CDR1 ENHRY, CDR2 SYGVKD. After removal of 2 bases from V and 3 bases from J, the junction contained 4 bases not matched to a gene. The CDR3 contains 14 residues. The CDR3: CAISETSDRYEQYF. The CDR3 DNA sequence: TGTGCCATCAGTGAGACTAGCGACCGCTACGAGCAGTACTTC.

The CDR3 sequence is CASSQDGWDSYNEQFF. In DNA, the CDR3 is TGTGCCAGCAGCCAAGATGGGTGGGATTCCTACAATGAGCAGTTCTTC. The chain carries TRBV14 and TRBJ2-1, with unresolved D. Germline V CDR1 and CDR2: SGHDN, FVKESK. Trimming removed 0 bases at V and 1 base at J, with 10 bases between. The length of the CDR3 is 16 residues.

The chain has TRBV19 and TRBJ1-1; D gene uncertain. The V and J ends lost 5 bases and 7 bases respectively, with 17 bases between them. Germline CDR1 reads LNHDA; CDR2 reads SQIVND (reference sequence). CDR3 length equals 14 residues. CDR3 in amino acids: CASSFPAVSDEAFF. CDR3 nucleotides: TGTGCCAGTAGTTTCCCGGCCGTCTCGGATGAAGCTTTCTTT. The complete variable domain, with remaining parts taken from reference TRBV19 and TRBJ1-1, reads DGGITQSPKYLFRKEGQNVTLSCEQNLNHDAMYWYRQDPGQGLRLIYYSQIVNDFQKGDIAEGYSVSREKKESFPLTVTSAQKNPTAFYLCASSFPAVSDEAFFGQGTRLTVV.

The chain links TRBV5-4 to TRBJ2-7, with TRBD2 matching 10 bases. The CDR3 extends over 14 amino acids. The trim removed 4 bases at V and 2 bases at J, leaving 3 bases unmatched. Per the germline V gene, CDR1 is SGHNT and CDR2 is YYREEE (reference sequence). The CDR3 region has the DNA TGTGCCAGCAGCCAGCGGGGGGGCCCCTACGAGCAGTACTTC. Translation gives CASSQRGGPYEQYF.

V gene TRBV27 combines with J gene TRBJ1-6; 9 bases match TRBD1. Germline assignment: CDR1 MNHEY and CDR2 SMNVEV (reference sequence). The CDR3 extends over 14 amino acids. V shed 4 bases and J 5 bases; nucleotides not matched to a gene: 0. The CDR3 sequence: CASSWDRDNSPLHF. The CDR3, as DNA: TGTGCCAGCAGTTGGGACAGGGATAATTCACCCCTCCACTTT.

The rearrangement uses TRBV11-1 and TRBJ2-3; D uncertain. The germline V gene encodes CDR1 SGHAT and CDR2 FQDESV (reference sequence). This CDR3 comprises 13 residues. The V end was cut by 5 bases, the J end by 2 bases, with 8 bases between. DNA for the CDR3: TGTGCCAGCAGCCCCTTGGACACAGATACGCAGTATTTT. It codes for CASSPLDTDTQYF.

V usage is TRBV18 and J usage is TRBJ1-5; D call uncertain. Germline V gene lookup returns CDR1 KGHSH and CDR2 LQKENI. The CDR3 has 16 amino acids. V lost 0 bases and J lost 6, with 15 bases in between. The CDR3: CASSPPDQVWGQPQHF. The CDR3 DNA follows: TGTGCCAGCTCACCACCGGATCAAGTTTGGGGTCAGCCCCAGCATTTT. Combining the CDR3 with reference TRBV18 and TRBJ1-5 gives the whole variable domain NAGVMQNPRHLVRRRGQEARLRCSPMKGHSHVYWYRQLPEEGLKFMVYLQKENIIDESGMPKERFSAEFPKEGPSILRIQQVVRGDSAAYFCASSPPDQVWGQPQHFGDGTRLSIL.

The chain joins TRBV18 to TRBJ1-3, with D uncertain. This CDR3 has 16 amino acids. The germline gives CDR1 KGHSH, CDR2 LQKENI. Trimming left V 3 bases short and J 3 bases short, with 15 bases between. The CDR3 DNA is TGTGCCAGCTCACCCTCAATGAGTTTAGGTGGAAACACCATATATTTT. It yields the protein CASSPSMSLGGNTIYF.

The J gene is TRBJ1-6, the V gene TRBV25-1; D is unclear. The CDR3 runs 15 residues. Germline CDR1 reads MGHDK; CDR2 reads SYGVNS. V was trimmed by 4 bases and J by 2 bases, leaving 9 bases between them. The DNA for the CDR3 is TGTGCCAGCAGTGGAGGACTTACCTATAATTCACCCCTCCACTTT. Translated: CASSGGLTYNSPLHF.